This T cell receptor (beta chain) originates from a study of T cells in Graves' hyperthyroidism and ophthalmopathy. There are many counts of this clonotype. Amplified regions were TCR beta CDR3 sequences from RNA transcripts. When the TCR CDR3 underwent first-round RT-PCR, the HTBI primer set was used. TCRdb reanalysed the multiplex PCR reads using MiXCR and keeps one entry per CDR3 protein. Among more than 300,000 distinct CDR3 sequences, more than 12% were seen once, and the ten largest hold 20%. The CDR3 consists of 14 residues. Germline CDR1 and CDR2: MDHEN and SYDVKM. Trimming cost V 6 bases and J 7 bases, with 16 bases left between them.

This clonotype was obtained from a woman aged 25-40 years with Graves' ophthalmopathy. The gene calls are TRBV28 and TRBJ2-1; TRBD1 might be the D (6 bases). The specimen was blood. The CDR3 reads CASSKISGVNEQFF. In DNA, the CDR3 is TGTGCCAGCAGCAAGATTTCAGGGGTGAATGAGCAGTTCTTC.